The next 10 T cell receptor beta chains were all read from a single sample in a study of T cell clonotyping in hematopoietic cell transplantation. Sequenced by immunoSEQ multiplex PCR; TCRdb stores in-frame clones only, minus some. The sample lists roughly 9,800 clones; about half were seen once. The sequences come from peripheral blood mononuclear cells, collected 100 days after allogeneic stem cell transplant. The receptors shown here come from a female patient in her fifties or sixties who had an allogeneic stem cell transplant from an unrelated donor, so the T cells may come from the graft donor. Some clones in this sample may be carry-over from other donors' samples.

The chain uses TRBV28 and TRBJ1-1; D unresolved. CDR3 length equals 14 residues. The germline V gene has CDR1 MDHEN and CDR2 SYDVKM. With 6 bases removed from V and 8 bases from J, the gap between germline ends came to 19 bases. The CDR3 is CASSVVTPLAEAFF. CDR3 bases: TGTGCCAGCAGCGTCGTCACCCCCCTCGCGGAAGCTTTCTTT. The entire variable domain, with the rest obtained from reference TRBV28 and TRBJ1-1, is as follows: DVKVTQSSRYLVKRTGEKVFLECVQDMDHENMFWYRQDPGLGLRLIYFSYDVKMKEKGDIPEGYSVSREKKERFSLILESASTNQTSMYLCASSVVTPLAEAFFGQGTRLTVV.

This sequence joins TRBV25-1 and TRBJ1-2; weak D call: TRBD1 (6 bases). The CDR3 is 12 amino acids. The germline CDR1 and CDR2 sequences are MGHDK and SYGVNS. The V end lost 4 bases, the J end lost 7 bases, and 10 bases lay between the germline ends. CDR3 in amino acids: CASSAGALGYTF. The CDR3 nucleotides read TGTGCCAGCAGTGCGGGGGCGCTTGGCTACACCTTC.

This clone was seen just once. The chain joins TRBV19 to TRBJ1-4; no clear D. The germline V and J ends were trimmed by 2 bases and 8 bases, with 9 bases remaining between them. The CDR3 has 13 amino acids. Germline CDR1 is LNHDA and CDR2 is SQIVND (reference sequence). The CDR3 sequence: CASSISSREKLFF. DNA for the CDR3: TGTGCCAGTAGTATATCCTCCAGGGAAAAACTGTTTTTT.

V and J are TRBV6-5 and TRBJ2-7; D is uncertain. The CDR3 totals 13 residues. Trimming took 6 bases from V and 2 from J, leaving 11 bases between them. Germline CDR1 MNHEY, CDR2 SVGAGI. CDR3: CASSLGWAYEQYF. The DNA for the CDR3 is TGTGCCAGCAGCCTTGGTTGGGCCTACGAGCAGTACTTC.

This clone has more than one count but fewer than ten. The chain has TRBV9 and TRBJ2-5; D may be TRBD2 (6 bases). Germline CDR1 is SGDLS and CDR2 is YYNGEE. The V and J ends lost 3 bases and 2 bases respectively, with 14 bases between them. This CDR3 has 15 amino acids. Here the CDR3 reads CASSAPGTPQETQYF. In DNA form, the CDR3 reads TGTGCCAGCAGCGCCCCGGGGACTCCTCAAGAGACCCAGTACTTC.

This chain connects TRBV19 to TRBJ2-7; unclear D gene. V was shortened by 1 base and J by 0 bases, with 10 bases between the two germline ends. The germline V gene encodes CDR1 LNHDA and CDR2 SQIVND (reference sequence). The CDR3 sequence is 15 residues long. In nucleotides, the CDR3 is TGTGCCAGTAGTATAGCTCCGTCGGACTCCTACGAGCAGTACTTC. Translation gives CASSIAPSDSYEQYF.

This clone turned up a few times. The rearrangement uses TRBV4-1 and TRBJ1-2; D ambiguous. CDR3 length: 14 residues. The V and J ends lost 0 bases and 7 bases respectively, with 12 bases between them. Germline CDR1 MGHRA, CDR2 YSYEKL. The CDR3 reads CASSQEPGSTGYTF. The DNA of the CDR3 is TGCGCCAGCAGCCAAGAACCCGGGAGCACTGGCTACACCTTC.

The J gene is TRBJ1-2, the V gene TRBV6-5; D might be TRBD1 (5 bases). The CDR3 has 13 residues. From germline, CDR1 is MNHEY and CDR2 SVGAGI. V was trimmed by 6 bases and J by 6 bases, leaving 14 bases between them. The CDR3 DNA reads as TGTGCCAGCAGCCCCGGGAGGGGAGATGGCTACACCTTC. Translation gives CASSPGRGDGYTF.

CDR3 DNA sequence: TGTGCCAGCAGCTTGGCGGGAGAGTCCTACGAGCAGTACTTC. Amino acids: CASSLAGESYEQYF. This chain connects TRBV5-6 to TRBJ2-7; possible D gene TRBD2, 6 bases. The germline CDR1 and CDR2 sequences are SGHDT and YYEEEE. The CDR3 loop spans 14 amino acids. Deletions cut 0 bases from V and 1 base from J, with 8 bases between.

This clone was detected a few times. The gene calls are TRBV6-5 and TRBJ1-1, with 7 bases fitting TRBD1. Germline V gives CDR1 MNHEY, CDR2 SVGAGI. CDR3 length: 13 residues. Unmatched junction bases numbered 8, after V lost 6 bases and J lost 7 bases. DNA of the CDR3: TGTGCCAGCAGGACAGGGCGGGGAGGTGAAGCTTTCTTT. It translates to CASRTGRGGEAFF.